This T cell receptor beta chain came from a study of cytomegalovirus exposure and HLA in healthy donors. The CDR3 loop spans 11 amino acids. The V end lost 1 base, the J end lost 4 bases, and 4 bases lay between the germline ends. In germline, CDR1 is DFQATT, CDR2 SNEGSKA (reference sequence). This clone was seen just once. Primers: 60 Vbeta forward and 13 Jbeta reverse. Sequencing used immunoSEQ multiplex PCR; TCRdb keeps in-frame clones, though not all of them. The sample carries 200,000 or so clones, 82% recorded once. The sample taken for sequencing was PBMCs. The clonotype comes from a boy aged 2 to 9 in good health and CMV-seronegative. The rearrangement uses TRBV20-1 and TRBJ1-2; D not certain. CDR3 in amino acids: CSARAFYGYTF. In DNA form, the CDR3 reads TGCAGTGCTAGAGCTTTCTATGGCTACACCTTC.